This T cell receptor (beta chain) was found in a study of post-analysis software for immune sequencing data. General observations from the study: Included in a set of a handful of TRBV segments more frequent in patients than controls were TRBV5-6, TRBV5-1 and TRBV20-1. Patients with multiple sclerosis recorded significantly lower normalized Chao1 diversity than controls, the study found.

Unique molecular identifiers were built into the TCR beta cDNA libraries. From the PCR reads, TCRdb called clonotypes with MiXCR, one entry per CDR3 protein. The data show 180,000 or so distinct CDR3 sequences, about 30% seen once. With 11 bases removed from V and 0 bases from J, the gap between germline ends came to 10 bases. The V gene's germline CDR1 is SNHLY and CDR2 FYNNEI. This CDR3 has 12 amino acids. Remarks on this clonotype: Its antigen is not known.

Sequenced material: blood. The TCR comes from a girl under 18 with multiple sclerosis. The V and J genes are TRBV2 and TRBJ1-1, with a tentative D call TRBD1 (6 bases). The chain's CDR3 is CAGGTLNTEAFF. CDR3 bases: TGTGCCGGTGGGACACTGAACACTGAAGCTTTCTTT.